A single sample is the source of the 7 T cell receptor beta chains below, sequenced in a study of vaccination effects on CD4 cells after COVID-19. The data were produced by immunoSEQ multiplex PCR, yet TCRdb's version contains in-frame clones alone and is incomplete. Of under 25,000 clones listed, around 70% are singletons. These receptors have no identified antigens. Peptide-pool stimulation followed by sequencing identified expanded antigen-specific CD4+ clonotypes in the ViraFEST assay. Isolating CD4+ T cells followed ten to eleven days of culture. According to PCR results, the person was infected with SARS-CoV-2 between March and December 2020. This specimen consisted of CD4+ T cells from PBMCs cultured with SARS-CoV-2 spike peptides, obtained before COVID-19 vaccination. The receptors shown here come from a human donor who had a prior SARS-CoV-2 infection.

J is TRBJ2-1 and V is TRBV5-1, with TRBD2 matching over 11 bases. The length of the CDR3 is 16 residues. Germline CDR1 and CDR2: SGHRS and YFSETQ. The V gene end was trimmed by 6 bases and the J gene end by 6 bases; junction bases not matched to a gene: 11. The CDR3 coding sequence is TGCGCCAGCACCGCGATGTCTAGCGGGGGGCCCAATGAGCAGTTCTTC. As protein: CASTAMSSGGPNEQFF.

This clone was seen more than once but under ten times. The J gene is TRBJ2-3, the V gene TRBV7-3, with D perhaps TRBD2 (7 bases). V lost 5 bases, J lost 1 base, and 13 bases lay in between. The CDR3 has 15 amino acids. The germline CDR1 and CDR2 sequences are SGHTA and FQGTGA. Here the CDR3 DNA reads TGTGCCAGCAGCCTTATGGGGGGGCGCACAGATACGCAGTATTTT. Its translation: CASSLMGGRTDTQYF.

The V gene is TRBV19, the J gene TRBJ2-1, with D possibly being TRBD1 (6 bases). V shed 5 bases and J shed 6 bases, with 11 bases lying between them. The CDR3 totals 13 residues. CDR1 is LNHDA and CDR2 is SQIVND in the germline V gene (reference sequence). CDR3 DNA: TGTGCCAGTAGTCTAACAGGGACCAATGAGCAGTTCTTC. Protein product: CASSLTGTNEQFF.

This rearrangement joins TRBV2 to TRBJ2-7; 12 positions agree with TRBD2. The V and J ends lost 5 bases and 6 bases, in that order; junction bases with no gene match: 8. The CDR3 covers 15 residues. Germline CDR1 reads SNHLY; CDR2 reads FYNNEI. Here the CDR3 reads CASSTQLAGGAEQYF. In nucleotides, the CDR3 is TGTGCCAGCAGTACCCAACTAGCGGGGGGTGCCGAGCAGTACTTC.

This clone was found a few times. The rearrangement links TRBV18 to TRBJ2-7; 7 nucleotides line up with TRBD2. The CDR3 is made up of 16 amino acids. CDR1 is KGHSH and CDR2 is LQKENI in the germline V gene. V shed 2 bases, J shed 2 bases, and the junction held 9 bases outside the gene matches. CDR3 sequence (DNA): TGTGCCAGCTCACCAGCTACTAGCGCAAAAGCCTACGAGCAGTACTTC. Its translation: CASSPATSAKAYEQYF.

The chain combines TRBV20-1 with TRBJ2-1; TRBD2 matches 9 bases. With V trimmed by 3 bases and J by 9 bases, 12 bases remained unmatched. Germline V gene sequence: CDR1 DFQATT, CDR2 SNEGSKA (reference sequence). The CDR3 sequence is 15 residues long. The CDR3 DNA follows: TGCAGTGCTAGTATCGGCGGGGGGGCCTCACGTGAGCAGTTCTTC. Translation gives CSASIGGGASREQFF.

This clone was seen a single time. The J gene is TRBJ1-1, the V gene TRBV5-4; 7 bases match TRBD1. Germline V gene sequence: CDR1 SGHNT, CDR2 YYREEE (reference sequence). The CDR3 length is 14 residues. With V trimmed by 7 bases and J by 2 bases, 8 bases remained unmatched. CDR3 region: CASGKGQPNTEAFF. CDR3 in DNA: TGTGCCAGCGGGAAGGGACAGCCCAACACTGAAGCTTTCTTT.